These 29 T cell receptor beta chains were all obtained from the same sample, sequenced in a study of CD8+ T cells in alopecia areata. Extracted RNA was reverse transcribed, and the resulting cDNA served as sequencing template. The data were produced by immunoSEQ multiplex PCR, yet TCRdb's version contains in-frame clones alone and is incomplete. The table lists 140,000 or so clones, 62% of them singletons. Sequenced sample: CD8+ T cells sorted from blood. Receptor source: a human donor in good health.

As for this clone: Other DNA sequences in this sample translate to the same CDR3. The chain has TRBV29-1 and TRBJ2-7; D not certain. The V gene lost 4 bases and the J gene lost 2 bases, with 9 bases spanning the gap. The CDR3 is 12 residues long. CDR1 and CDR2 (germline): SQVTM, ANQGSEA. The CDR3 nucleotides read TGCAGCGTTGCGGCCGGAACCTACGAGCAGTACTTC. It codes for CSVAAGTYEQYF.

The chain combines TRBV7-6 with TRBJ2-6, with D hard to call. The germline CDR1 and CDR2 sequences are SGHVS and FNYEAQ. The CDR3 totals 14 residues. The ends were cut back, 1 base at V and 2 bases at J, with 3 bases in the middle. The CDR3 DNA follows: TGTGCCAGCAGCTTAGGGGCTGGGGCCAACGTCCTGACTTTC. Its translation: CASSLGAGANVLTF. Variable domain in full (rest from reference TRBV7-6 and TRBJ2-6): GAGVSQSPRYKVTKRGQDVALRCDPISGHVSLYWYRQALGQGPEFLTYFNYEAQQDKSGLPNDRFSAERPEGSISTLTIQRTEQRDSAMYRCASSLGAGANVLTFGAGSRLTVL.

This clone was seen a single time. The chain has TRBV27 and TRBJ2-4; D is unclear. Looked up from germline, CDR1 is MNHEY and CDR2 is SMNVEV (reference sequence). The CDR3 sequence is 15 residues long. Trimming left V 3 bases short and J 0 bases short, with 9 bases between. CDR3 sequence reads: CASSFGSLAKNIQYF. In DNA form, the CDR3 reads TGTGCCAGCAGTTTTGGCAGTCTAGCCAAAAACATTCAGTACTTC.

The CDR3 bases are TGTGCCAGCAGTACCCTGGGGGGTTGGAACACTGAAGCTTTCTTT. This gives the protein CASSTLGGWNTEAFF. The chain combines TRBV6-6 with TRBJ1-1; perhaps TRBD1 as D (5 bases). Germline values: CDR1 MNHNY, CDR2 SVGAGI (reference sequence). The CDR3 runs 15 residues. The V end lost 5 bases, the J end lost 1 base, and 14 bases lay between the germline ends.

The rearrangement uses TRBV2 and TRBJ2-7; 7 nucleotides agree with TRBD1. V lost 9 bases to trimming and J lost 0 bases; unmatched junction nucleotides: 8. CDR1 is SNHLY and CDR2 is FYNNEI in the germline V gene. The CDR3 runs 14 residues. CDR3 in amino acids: CASGRDRRSYEQYF. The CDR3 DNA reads TGTGCCAGTGGCCGGGACAGACGCTCCTACGAGCAGTACTTC.

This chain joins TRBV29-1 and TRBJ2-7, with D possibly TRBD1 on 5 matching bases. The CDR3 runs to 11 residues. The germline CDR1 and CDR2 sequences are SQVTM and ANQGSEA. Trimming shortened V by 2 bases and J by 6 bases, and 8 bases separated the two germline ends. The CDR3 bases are TGCAGCGTTGAACAGGGTAGCGAGCAGTACTTC. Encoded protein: CSVEQGSEQYF.

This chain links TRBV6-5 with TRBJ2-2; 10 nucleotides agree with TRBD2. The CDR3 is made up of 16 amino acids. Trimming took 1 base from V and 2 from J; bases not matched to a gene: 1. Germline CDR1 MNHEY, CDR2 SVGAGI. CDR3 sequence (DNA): TGTGCCAGCAGTTACTGGACTAGCGGAAACACCGGGGAGCTGTTTTTT. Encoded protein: CASSYWTSGNTGELFF.

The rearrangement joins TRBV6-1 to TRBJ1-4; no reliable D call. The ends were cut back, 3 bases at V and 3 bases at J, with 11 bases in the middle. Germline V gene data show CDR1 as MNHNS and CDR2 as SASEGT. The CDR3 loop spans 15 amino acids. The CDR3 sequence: CASSEWAGPNEKLFF. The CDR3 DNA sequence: TGTGCCAGCAGTGAGTGGGCAGGTCCTAATGAAAAACTGTTTTTT.

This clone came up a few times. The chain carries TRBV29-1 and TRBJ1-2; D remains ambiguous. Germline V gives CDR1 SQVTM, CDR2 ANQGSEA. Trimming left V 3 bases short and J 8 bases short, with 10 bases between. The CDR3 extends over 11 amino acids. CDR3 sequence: CSVDLGKGYTF. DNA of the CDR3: TGCAGCGTTGACCTCGGGAAGGGCTACACCTTC.

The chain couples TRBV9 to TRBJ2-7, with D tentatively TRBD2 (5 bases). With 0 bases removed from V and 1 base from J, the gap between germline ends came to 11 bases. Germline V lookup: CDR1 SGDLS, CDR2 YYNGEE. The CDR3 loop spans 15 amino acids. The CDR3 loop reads CASSVVGGPSYEQYF. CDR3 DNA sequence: TGTGCCAGCAGCGTAGTTGGAGGTCCTTCCTACGAGCAGTACTTC.

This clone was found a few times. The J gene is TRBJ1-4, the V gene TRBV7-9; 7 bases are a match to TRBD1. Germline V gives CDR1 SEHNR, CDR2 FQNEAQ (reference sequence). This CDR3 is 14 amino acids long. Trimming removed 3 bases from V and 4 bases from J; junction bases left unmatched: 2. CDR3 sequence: CASSLGQFNEKLFF. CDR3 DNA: TGTGCCAGCAGCTTGGGACAGTTTAATGAAAAACTGTTTTTT.

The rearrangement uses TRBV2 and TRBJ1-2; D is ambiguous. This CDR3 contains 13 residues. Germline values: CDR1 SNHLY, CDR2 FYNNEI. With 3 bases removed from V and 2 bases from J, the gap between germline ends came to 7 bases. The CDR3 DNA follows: TGTGCCAGCAGTGATTCACCGAACTATGGCTACACCTTC. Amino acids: CASSDSPNYGYTF. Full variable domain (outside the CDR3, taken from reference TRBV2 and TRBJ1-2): EPEVTQTPSHQVTQMGQEVILRCVPISNHLYFYWYRQILGQKVEFLVSFYNNEISEKSEIFDDQFSVERPDGSNFTLKIRSTKLEDSAMYFCASSDSPNYGYTFGSGTRLTVV.

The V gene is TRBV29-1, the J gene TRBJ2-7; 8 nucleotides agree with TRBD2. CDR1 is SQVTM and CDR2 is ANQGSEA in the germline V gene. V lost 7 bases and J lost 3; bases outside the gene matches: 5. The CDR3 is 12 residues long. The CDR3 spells CSGITSGYEQYF. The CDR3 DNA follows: TGCAGCGGGATAACTAGCGGCTACGAGCAGTACTTC.

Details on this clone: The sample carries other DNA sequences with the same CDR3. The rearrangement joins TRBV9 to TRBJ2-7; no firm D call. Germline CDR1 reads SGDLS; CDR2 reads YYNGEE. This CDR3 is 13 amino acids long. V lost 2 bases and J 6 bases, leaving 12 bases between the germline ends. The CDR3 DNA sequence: TGTGCCAGCAGCGTCGGGTCGGGTGGCGAGCAGTACTTC. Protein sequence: CASSVGSGGEQYF.

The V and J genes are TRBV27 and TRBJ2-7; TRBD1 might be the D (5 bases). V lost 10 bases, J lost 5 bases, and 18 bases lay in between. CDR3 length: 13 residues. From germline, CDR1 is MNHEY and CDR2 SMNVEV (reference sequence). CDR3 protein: CAIESQGIHEQYF. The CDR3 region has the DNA TGTGCCATCGAATCTCAGGGAATCCACGAGCAGTACTTC.

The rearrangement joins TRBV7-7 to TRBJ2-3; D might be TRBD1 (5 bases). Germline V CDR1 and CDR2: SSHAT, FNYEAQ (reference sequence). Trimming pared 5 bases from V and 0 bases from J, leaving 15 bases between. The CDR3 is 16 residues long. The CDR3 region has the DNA TGTGCCAGCAGCCCCATAAGGGGCACTAGCACAGATACGCAGTATTTT. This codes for CASSPIRGTSTDTQYF.

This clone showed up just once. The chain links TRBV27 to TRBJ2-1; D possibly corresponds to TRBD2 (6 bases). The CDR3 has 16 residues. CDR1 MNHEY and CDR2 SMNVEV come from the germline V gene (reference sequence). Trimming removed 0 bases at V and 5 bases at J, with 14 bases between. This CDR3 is CASSLSGGWGDNEQFF. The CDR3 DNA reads TGTGCCAGCAGTTTATCAGGTGGTTGGGGGGACAATGAGCAGTTCTTC.

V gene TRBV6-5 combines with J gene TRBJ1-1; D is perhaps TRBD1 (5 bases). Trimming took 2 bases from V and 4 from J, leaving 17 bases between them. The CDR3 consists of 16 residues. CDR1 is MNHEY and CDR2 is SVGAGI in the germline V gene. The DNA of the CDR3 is TGTGCCAGCAGTTACAGGGGAAGTCTGGTCGTCACTGAAGCTTTCTTT. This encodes CASSYRGSLVVTEAFF.

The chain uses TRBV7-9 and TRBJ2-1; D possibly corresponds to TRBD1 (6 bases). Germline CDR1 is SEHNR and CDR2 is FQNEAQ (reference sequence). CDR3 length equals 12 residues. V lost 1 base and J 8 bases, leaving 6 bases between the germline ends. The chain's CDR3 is CASSLGGHEQFF. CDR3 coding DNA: TGTGCCAGCAGCTTAGGGGGGCATGAGCAGTTCTTC.

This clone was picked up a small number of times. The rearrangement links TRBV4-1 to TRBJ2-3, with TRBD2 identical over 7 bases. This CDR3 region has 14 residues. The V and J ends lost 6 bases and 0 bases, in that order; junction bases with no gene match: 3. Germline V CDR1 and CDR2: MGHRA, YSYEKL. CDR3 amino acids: CASSSGSSTDTQYF. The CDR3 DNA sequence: TGCGCCAGCAGTAGCGGGTCTAGCACAGATACGCAGTATTTT.

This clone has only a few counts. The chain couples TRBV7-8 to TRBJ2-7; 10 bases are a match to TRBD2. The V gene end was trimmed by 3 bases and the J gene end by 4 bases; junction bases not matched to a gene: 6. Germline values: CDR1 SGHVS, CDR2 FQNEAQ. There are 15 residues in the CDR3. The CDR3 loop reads CASSFGLAGAYEQYF. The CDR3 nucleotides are TGTGCCAGCAGCTTCGGTCTAGCGGGAGCTTACGAGCAGTACTTC.

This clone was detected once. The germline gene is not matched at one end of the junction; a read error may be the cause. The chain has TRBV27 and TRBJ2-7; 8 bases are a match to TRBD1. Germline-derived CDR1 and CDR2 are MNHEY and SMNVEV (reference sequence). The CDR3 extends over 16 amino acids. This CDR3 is CASSPDGTGLLRAVDF. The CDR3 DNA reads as TGTGCCAGCAGTCCCGACGGGACAGGCCTCCTACGAGCAGTGGACTTC.

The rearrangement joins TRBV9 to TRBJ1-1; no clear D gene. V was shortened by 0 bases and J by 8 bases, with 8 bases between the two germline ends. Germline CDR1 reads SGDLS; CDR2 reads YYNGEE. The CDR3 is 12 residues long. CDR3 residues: CASSVAGSEAFF. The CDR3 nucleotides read TGTGCCAGCAGCGTAGCGGGGAGCGAAGCTTTCTTT.

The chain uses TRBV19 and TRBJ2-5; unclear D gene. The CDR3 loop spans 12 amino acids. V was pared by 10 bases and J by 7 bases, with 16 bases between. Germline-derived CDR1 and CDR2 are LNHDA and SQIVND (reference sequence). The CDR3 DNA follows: TGTGCCACCAAGGACGTCTCCGGGACCCAGTACTTC. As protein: CATKDVSGTQYF. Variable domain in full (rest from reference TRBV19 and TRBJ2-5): DGGITQSPKYLFRKEGQNVTLSCEQNLNHDAMYWYRQDPGQGLRLIYYSQIVNDFQKGDIAEGYSVSREKKESFPLTVTSAQKNPTAFYLCATKDVSGTQYFGPGTRLLVL.

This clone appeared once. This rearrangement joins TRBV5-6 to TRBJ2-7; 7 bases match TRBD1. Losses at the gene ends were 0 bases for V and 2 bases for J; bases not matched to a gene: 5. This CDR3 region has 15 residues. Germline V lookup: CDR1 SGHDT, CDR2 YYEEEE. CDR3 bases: TGTGCCAGCAGCTTGGGTCGGGACAGCCCCTACGAGCAGTACTTC. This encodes CASSLGRDSPYEQYF.

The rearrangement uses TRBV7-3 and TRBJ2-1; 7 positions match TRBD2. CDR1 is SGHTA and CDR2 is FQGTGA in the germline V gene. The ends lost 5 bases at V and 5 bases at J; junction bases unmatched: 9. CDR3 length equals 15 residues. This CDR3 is CASSPVSSGDNEQFF. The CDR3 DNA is TGTGCCAGCAGCCCCGTATCTAGCGGAGACAATGAGCAGTTCTTC.

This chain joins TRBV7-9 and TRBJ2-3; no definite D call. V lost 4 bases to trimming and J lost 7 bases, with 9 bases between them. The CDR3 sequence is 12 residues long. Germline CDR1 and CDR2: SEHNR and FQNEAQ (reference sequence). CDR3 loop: CASSSGRHTQYF. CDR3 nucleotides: TGTGCCAGCAGCTCAGGACGGCATACGCAGTATTTT.

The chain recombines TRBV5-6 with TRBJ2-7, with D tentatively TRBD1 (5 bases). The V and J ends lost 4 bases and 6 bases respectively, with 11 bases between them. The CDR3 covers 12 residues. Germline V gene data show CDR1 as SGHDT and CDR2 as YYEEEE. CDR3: CASSMGPTEQYF. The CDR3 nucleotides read TGTGCCAGCAGCATGGGGCCGACCGAGCAGTACTTC.

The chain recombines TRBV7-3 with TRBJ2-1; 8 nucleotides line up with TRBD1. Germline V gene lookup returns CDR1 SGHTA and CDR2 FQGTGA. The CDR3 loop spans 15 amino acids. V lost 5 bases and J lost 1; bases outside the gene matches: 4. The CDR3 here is CASSRDRGSYNEQFF. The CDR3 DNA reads TGTGCCAGCAGCCGAGACAGGGGTTCCTACAATGAGCAGTTCTTC.